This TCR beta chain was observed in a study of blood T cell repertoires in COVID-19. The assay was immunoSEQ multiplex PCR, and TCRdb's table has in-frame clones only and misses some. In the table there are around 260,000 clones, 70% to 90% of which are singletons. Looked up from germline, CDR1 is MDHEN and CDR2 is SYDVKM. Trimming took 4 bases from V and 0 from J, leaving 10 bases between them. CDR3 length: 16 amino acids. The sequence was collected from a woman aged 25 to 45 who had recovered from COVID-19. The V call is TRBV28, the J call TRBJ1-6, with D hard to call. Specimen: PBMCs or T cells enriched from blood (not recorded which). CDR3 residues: CASSSPGSSYNSPLHF. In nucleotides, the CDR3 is TGTGCCAGCAGTTCCCCTGGTAGCTCCTATAATTCACCCCTCCACTTT.